Each of the 22 T cell receptor beta chains below was sequenced from the same sample in a study of beta chain features in type 1 diabetes. The sequenced template was cDNA made from the entire isolated RNA. TCRdb's copy holds only in-frame clones and misses some; the assay was immunoSEQ multiplex PCR. The sample consists of fewer than 250,000 clones, about 14% of them appearing once. The sequenced sample was naive CD4+ T cells from blood. These receptors came from a woman in her 40s in good health.

This clone was detected a few times. The chain combines TRBV5-1 with TRBJ2-4; D is ambiguous. The CDR3 has 19 amino acids. Germline V gene data show CDR1 as SGHRS and CDR2 as YFSETQ. V lost 3 bases and J 3 bases, leaving 25 bases between the germline ends. CDR3 sequence: CASSSARLTGDVDKNIQYF. The DNA of the CDR3 is TGCGCCAGCAGCTCAGCCCGTTTGACGGGTGATGTGGACAAAAACATTCAGTACTTC.

This clone was counted only a few times. The rearrangement uses TRBV19 and TRBJ2-1; perhaps TRBD1 as D (6 bases). This CDR3 is 14 amino acids long. Germline loops: CDR1 LNHDA, CDR2 SQIVND (reference sequence). Trimming took off 6 bases at V and 2 bases at J, with 11 bases between the two ends. CDR3 region: CASSQTGTYNEQFF. Here the CDR3 DNA reads TGTGCCAGTAGCCAAACAGGGACCTACAATGAGCAGTTCTTC. The variable domain in full, completed from reference TRBV19 and TRBJ2-1, reads DGGITQSPKYLFRKEGQNVTLSCEQNLNHDAMYWYRQDPGQGLRLIYYSQIVNDFQKGDIAEGYSVSREKKESFPLTVTSAQKNPTAFYLCASSQTGTYNEQFFGPGTRLTVL.

The rearrangement uses TRBV2 and TRBJ2-7, with TRBD1 matching 9 bases. The CDR3 consists of 14 residues. Germline V gives CDR1 SNHLY, CDR2 FYNNEI. V trimming: 6 bases; J trimming: 4 bases; junction bases outside the gene matches: 7. Here the CDR3 DNA reads TGTGCCAGCAGCGCCAACAGGGGGCCATACGAGCAGTACTTC. This gives the protein CASSANRGPYEQYF. Full variable domain (rest looked up from reference TRBV2 and TRBJ2-7): EPEVTQTPSHQVTQMGQEVILRCVPISNHLYFYWYRQILGQKVEFLVSFYNNEISEKSEIFDDQFSVERPDGSNFTLKIRSTKLEDSAMYFCASSANRGPYEQYFGPGTRLTVT.

A few counts support this clone. The rearrangement joins TRBV4-2 to TRBJ1-5; tentatively, D is TRBD1 (5 bases). CDR1 is LGHNA, CDR2 YNFKEQ, per germline. The CDR3 totals 15 residues. The V end was cut by 0 bases, the J end by 4 bases, with 10 bases between. The CDR3 here is CASSQDLTANQPQHF. The CDR3 coding sequence is TGTGCCAGCAGCCAAGATCTGACAGCTAATCAGCCCCAGCATTTT.

This clone was picked up a small number of times. This chain joins TRBV5-1 and TRBJ1-4; 10 bases map to TRBD1. The CDR3 length is 15 residues. Per germline, CDR1 SGHRS and CDR2 YFSETQ. Germline trimming cut 5 bases from V and 8 bases from J; bases unmatched to any gene: 9. This CDR3 is CASRVTPDRGEKLFF. CDR3 nucleotides: TGCGCCAGCAGAGTAACTCCGGACAGGGGGGAAAAACTGTTTTTT. Variable domain in full (rest from reference TRBV5-1 and TRBJ1-4): KAGVTQTPRYLIKTRGQQVTLSCSPISGHRSVSWYQQTPGQGLQFLFEYFSETQRNKGNFPGRFSGRQFSNSRSEMNVSTLELGDSALYLCASRVTPDRGEKLFFGSGTQLSVL.

V and J are TRBV6-1 and TRBJ2-3, with 11 bases lining up with TRBD2. The CDR3 spans 19 residues. CDR1 and CDR2 (germline): MNHNS, SASEGT. The V segment lost 2 bases and the J segment 2 bases; nucleotides outside the gene matches: 12. The CDR3 DNA is TGTGCCAGCAGTGAATTGAGAGTGAGGACTAGCGGGCACACAGATACGCAGTATTTT. This translates into CASSELRVRTSGHTDTQYF.

This clone was seen a handful of times. The CDR3, as DNA: TGTGCCAGCAGCGTAGGACAGAGAAACACCGGGGAGCTGTTTTTT. Translation gives CASSVGQRNTGELFF. This rearrangement joins TRBV9 to TRBJ2-2; possibly TRBD1 for D (5 bases). The CDR3 contains 15 residues. The germline V and J ends were trimmed by 0 bases and 2 bases, with 8 bases remaining between them. Germline V CDR1 and CDR2: SGDLS, YYNGEE.

This clone was seen a handful of times. The chain is built from TRBV5-8 and TRBJ1-2, with D possibly TRBD1 on 5 matching bases. The germline V and J ends were trimmed by 4 bases and 3 bases, with 10 bases remaining between them. Germline CDR1 is SGHTS and CDR2 is YDEGEE. This CDR3 is built from 13 residues. The DNA of the CDR3 is TGTGCCAGCAGCCATGACAGCTACTATGGCTACACCTTC. It codes for CASSHDSYYGYTF.

CDR3 loop: CASSLSGAVPYEQYF. CDR3 nucleotides: TGCGCCAGCAGCCTTAGCGGGGCCGTACCCTACGAGCAGTACTTC. The chain couples TRBV5-1 to TRBJ2-7, with 8 bases identical to TRBD2. Germline V gene lookup returns CDR1 SGHRS and CDR2 YFSETQ. CDR3 length equals 15 residues. V was pared by 4 bases and J by 2 bases, with 8 bases of the junction left unmatched.

The chain links TRBV11-2 to TRBJ2-1; D is undetermined. Germline CDR1 is SGHAT and CDR2 is FQNNGV. V was pared by 3 bases and J by 5 bases, with 8 bases between. The CDR3 has 13 amino acids. DNA of the CDR3: TGTGCCAGCAGCTTGAGGAGAGACAATGAGCAGTTCTTC. Protein product: CASSLRRDNEQFF.

The chain recombines TRBV10-3 with TRBJ1-2; 8 nucleotides agree with TRBD1. This CDR3 region has 16 residues. CDR1 ENHRY and CDR2 SYGVKD come from the germline V gene. V lost 6 bases and J lost 4; bases outside the gene matches: 13. The DNA of the CDR3 is TGTGCCATCAGGGGGAGCAGGGGGCGTCCTGGCTATGGCTACACCTTC. Translation: CAIRGSRGRPGYGYTF.

The chain has TRBV6-5 and TRBJ2-7, with D tentatively TRBD1 (6 bases). V lost 7 bases and J lost 2, with 15 bases in between. From germline, CDR1 is MNHEY and CDR2 SVGAGI. This CDR3 spans 14 amino acids. CDR3 in amino acids: CASKDGTGPYEQYF. The CDR3 nucleotides read TGTGCCAGCAAGGATGGCACAGGGCCCTACGAGCAGTACTTC.

This clone was found many times. The gene calls are TRBV29-1 and TRBJ2-6, with D uncertain. Trimming stripped 7 bases from V and 0 bases from J, with 4 bases between. The CDR3 runs 12 residues. Germline CDR1 SQVTM, CDR2 ANQGSEA. CDR3: CSANSGANVLTF. DNA for the CDR3: TGCAGCGCCAACTCTGGGGCCAACGTCCTGACTTTC. Drawing the rest from reference TRBV29-1 and TRBJ2-6, the complete variable domain is SAVISQKPSRDICQRGTSLTIQCQVDSQVTMMFWYRQQPGQSLTLIATANQGSEATYESGFVIDKFPISRPNLTFSTLTVSNMSPEDSSIYLCSANSGANVLTFGAGSRLTVL.

The V call is TRBV19, the J call TRBJ1-5, with D perhaps matching TRBD1 (5 bases). Germline CDR1 reads LNHDA; CDR2 reads SQIVND (reference sequence). V lost 4 bases and J lost 3, with 10 bases in between. CDR3 length: 14 amino acids. The DNA of the CDR3 is TGTGCCAGTAGTACGAGACAGACCAATCAGCCCCAGCATTTT. Its translation is CASSTRQTNQPQHF.

In DNA, the CDR3 is TGCAGCGTTGAAGGGGTGGGGGCAGCTTTCTTT. It codes for CSVEGVGAAFF. This chain links TRBV29-1 with TRBJ1-1, with D possibly being TRBD1 (6 bases). CDR1 is SQVTM and CDR2 is ANQGSEA in the germline V gene. The CDR3 has 11 amino acids. Trimming stripped 1 base from V and 10 bases from J, with 10 bases between.

The V gene is TRBV29-1, the J gene TRBJ2-3; TRBD1 agrees at 7 bases. Germline trimming cut 8 bases from V and 0 bases from J; bases unmatched to any gene: 8. The CDR3 covers 14 residues. The germline CDR1 and CDR2 sequences are SQVTM and ANQGSEA. Here the CDR3 DNA reads TGCAGCTCACGGGACAGACTTAGCACAGATACGCAGTATTTT. As protein: CSSRDRLSTDTQYF.

This sequence joins TRBV6-5 and TRBJ2-3, with unresolved D. CDR1 is MNHEY, CDR2 SVGAGI, per germline. The CDR3 runs to 14 residues. V lost 2 bases, J lost 1 base, and 7 bases lay in between. The CDR3 loop reads CASSYRQGTDTQYF. The CDR3 region has the DNA TGTGCCAGCAGTTACAGGCAGGGCACAGATACGCAGTATTTT.

This clone occurred a few times. The chain carries TRBV6-5 and TRBJ2-1; 8 bases line up with TRBD1. CDR3 size: 15 residues. J lost 7 bases, V lost 2 bases, and 7 bases had no gene match. CDR1 is MNHEY, CDR2 SVGAGI, per germline. CDR3 sequence (DNA): TGTGCCAGCAGTTACCCCCAGGGGGCGGGAAATGAGCAGTTCTTC. Protein sequence: CASSYPQGAGNEQFF.

This clone occurred a few times. This sequence joins TRBV28 and TRBJ2-5; 7 bases map to TRBD2. This CDR3 has 15 amino acids. V gave up 4 bases and J gave up 2 bases; unmatched junction bases: 7. Germline values: CDR1 MDHEN, CDR2 SYDVKM. CDR3 sequence reads: CASSSWGGVQETQYF. DNA of the CDR3: TGTGCCAGCAGTTCGTGGGGGGGGGTTCAAGAGACCCAGTACTTC.

This clone was counted a few times. J is TRBJ2-5 and V is TRBV11-2, with D tentatively TRBD1 (6 bases). The CDR3 is 13 residues long. V gave up 5 bases and J gave up 7 bases, with 14 bases separating them. Germline lookup yields CDR1 SGHAT and CDR2 FQNNGV. The CDR3 loop reads CASSTDRLATQYF. CDR3 sequence (DNA): TGTGCCAGCAGCACCGACAGGCTGGCGACCCAGTACTTC. The full variable domain, rest sourced from reference TRBV11-2 and TRBJ2-5, is EAGVAQSPRYKIIEKRQSVAFWCNPISGHATLYWYQQILGQGPKLLIQFQNNGVVDDSQLPKDRFSAERLKGVDSTLKIQPAKLEDSAVYLCASSTDRLATQYFGPGTRLLVL.

This clone has a handful of counts. V usage is TRBV30 and J usage is TRBJ2-3; 11 bases line up with TRBD2. The junction had 8 bases not matched to a gene; V was cut back by 4 bases and J by 2 bases. Germline V gene lookup returns CDR1 GTSNPN and CDR2 SVGIG (reference sequence). The CDR3 runs to 16 residues. This chain's CDR3 is CAWIPGLAVPTDTQYF. The CDR3 DNA is TGTGCCTGGATCCCGGGACTAGCGGTCCCCACAGATACGCAGTATTTT. The full variable domain, its missing parts supplied by reference TRBV30 and TRBJ2-3, is SQTIHQWPATLVQPVGSPLSLECTVEGTSNPNLYWYRQAAGRGLQLLFYSVGIGQISSEVPQNLSASRPQDRQFILSSKKLLLSDSGFYLCAWIPGLAVPTDTQYFGPGTRLTVL.

This clone was observed a handful of times. The chain couples TRBV5-1 to TRBJ2-2; 7 bases align to TRBD2. The CDR3 is 14 amino acids. In germline, CDR1 is SGHRS, CDR2 YFSETQ. With 4 bases clipped from V and 6 bases from J, the junction kept 6 bases outside the gene matches. CDR3 protein: CASSRGRVAGELFF. The CDR3 nucleotides are TGCGCCAGCAGCAGAGGGAGGGTCGCCGGGGAGCTGTTTTTT.